Sequencing of this TCR beta chain was carried out in a study of cytomegalovirus exposure and HLA in healthy donors. The wider study: The approximately 110 validation repertoires, a later analysis reported, used the same platform as the approximately 700 first-cohort repertoires. Study-wide results and limits: Rare TCR sequences predominated, though certain public TCRs were found in many donors. Altogether, around 160 TCR beta chains were recorded as cytomegalovirus-associated. Through in vitro validation, three CMV-associated chains were shown to be specific for CMV antigens.

This CDR3 is built from 16 residues. The V gene's germline CDR1 is LGHNA and CDR2 YNFKEQ. V was shortened by 4 bases and J by 0 bases, with 13 bases between the two germline ends. This clone was seen a single time. The antigen is undetermined. The data were produced by immunoSEQ multiplex PCR, yet TCRdb's version contains in-frame clones alone and is incomplete. The table has approximately 140,000 clones, approximately 86% seen once. The sequenced sample was PBMCs. The clonotype was recovered from a man younger than 35 in good health and CMV-seropositive. V and J are TRBV4-2 and TRBJ2-4, with a tentative D call TRBD1 (6 bases). As DNA, the CDR3 is TGTGCCAGCAGCCCCGGGACACTCCTAGCCAAAAACATTCAGTACTTC. Translated: CASSPGTLLAKNIQYF.